This TCR beta chain was found in a study of blood T cell repertoires in COVID-19. With 3 bases clipped from V and 4 bases from J, the junction kept 8 bases outside the gene matches. The CDR3 has 16 amino acids. The germline CDR1 and CDR2 sequences are LGHDT and YNNKEL (reference sequence). TCRdb's table, derived via immunoSEQ multiplex PCR, lists solely in-frame clones and lacks some. The profile shows 35,000 to 50,000 clones, approximately 81% of them singletons. The chain has TRBV3-1 (or the pseudogene TRBV3-2) and TRBJ1-3, with 8 bases lining up with TRBD1. This clonotype was sampled from a woman aged 65 to 85 in a cohort sampled during active COVID-19. The sequencing sample was made of peripheral blood. CDR3 residues: CASSQARTGMGNTIYF. CDR3 in DNA: TGTGCCAGCAGCCAGGCCAGGACAGGGATGGGAAACACCATATATTTT.